Shown below are 18 T cell receptor beta chains from a single sample sequenced in a study of T cells in women clearing cervical HPV infection. Here immunoSEQ multiplex PCR was the method, and the copy in TCRdb shows in-frame clones only, minus some. With approximately 31,000 clones in the sample, the ten largest clones hold approximately 3%. The sequencing input was blood buffy coat. The receptors originated from a woman aged 18 to 75 with a cervical HPV16 infection that either progressed to CIN3+ or cleared (not recorded which).

On this clone: The CDR3 is cut off 3 residues early in the read; its end comes from the germline J gene. V is TRBV20-1 and J is TRBJ2-7; TRBD1 aligns across 10 bases. V was pared by 1 base and J by 2 bases, with 5 bases of the junction left unmatched. The V gene's germline CDR1 is DFQATT and CDR2 SNEGSKA (reference sequence). The length of the CDR3 is 15 residues. CDR3 DNA (partial): TGCAGTGCTAGAGGCGGGACAGGGGTTACCTACGAG. Its translation: CSARGGTGVTYE. The whole CDR3 region reads CSARGGTGVTYEQYF.

Concerning this clone: With the read ending 3 residues before the CDR3 end, the germline J gene is used to fill in that end. The V gene is TRBV18, the J gene TRBJ1-2; the match to TRBD1 covers 7 bases. Germline lookup yields CDR1 KGHSH and CDR2 LQKENI. This CDR3 comprises 12 residues. The CDR3 region is CASSTGSYDYTF. The sequenced CDR3 bases are TGTGCCAGCTCGACAGGGTCCTACGAC.

Turning to this clone: The read ends 3 residues before the CDR3 terminus; that terminus is restored from the germline J gene. This chain links TRBV6-1 with TRBJ2-5; TRBD2 is a possible D gene (7 bases). The germline V gene has CDR1 MNHNS and CDR2 SASEGT. The V end was cut by 4 bases, the J end by 1 base, with 10 bases between. The CDR3 contains 14 residues. The DNA read from the CDR3 is TGTGCCAGCAGTGCGGGGGGCATCCAAGAGACC. Amino acids: CASSAGGIQET. The full CDR3 reads CASSAGGIQETQYF.

Comment on this clone: The DNA ends 3 residues before the CDR3 does, and the rest of the CDR3 is filled in from the germline J gene. The chain recombines TRBV18 with TRBJ1-2, with D maybe TRBD1 (6 bases). Per germline, CDR1 KGHSH and CDR2 LQKENI. The length of the CDR3 is 17 residues. The CDR3 sequence is CASSPIDLPGQFRSYTF. The CDR3 DNA, read in part, is TGTGCCAGCTCACCTATCGACCTGCCCGGACAGTTCAGAAGC.

Remarks on this clone: The read gets to within 3 residues of the CDR3 end, and the germline J gene fills in the rest. The gene calls are TRBV18 and TRBJ2-1; D not resolved. Per germline, CDR1 KGHSH and CDR2 LQKENI. V lost 0 bases to trimming and J lost 7 bases, with 7 bases between them. The CDR3 sequence is 13 residues long. The DNA read from the CDR3 is TGTGCCAGCTCACCACCGGCGCGGAATGAG. Translating gives CASSPPARNE. The complete CDR3 protein is CASSPPARNEQFF.

In the case of this clone: Read coverage stops 3 residues before the CDR3 terminus; the germline J gene supplies the remainder. Other nucleotide sequences from this sample produce the same CDR3. This chain joins TRBV20-1 and TRBJ2-7, with D possibly being TRBD1 (5 bases). Deletions cut 5 bases from V and 2 bases from J, with 16 bases between. CDR1 DFQATT and CDR2 SNEGSKA come from the germline V gene (reference sequence). The CDR3 covers 14 residues. CDR3 DNA (partial): TGCAGTGCTCCCCGACAGAAACCTCCCTACGAG. As protein: CSAPRQKPPYE. The whole CDR3 sequence is CSAPRQKPPYEQYF.

Comment on this clone: The read halts 3 residues ahead of the CDR3 end, with the missing end drawn from the germline J gene. The gene calls are TRBV6-1 and TRBJ2-3; D perhaps matches TRBD2 (6 bases). The germline CDR1 and CDR2 sequences are MNHNS and SASEGT. This CDR3 is built from 13 residues. CDR3 sequence reads: CASSAKGLETQYF. Incomplete CDR3 DNA: TGTGCCAGCAGTGCGAAGGGACTGGAGACG.

As to this clone: The read ends 3 residues before the CDR3 terminus; that terminus is restored from the germline J gene. The V gene is TRBV10-3, the J gene TRBJ1-1; 7 bases fit TRBD1. Germline CDR1 ENHRY, CDR2 SYGVKD. The CDR3 totals 15 residues. V dropped 4 bases and J dropped 2; count of bases not matched to a gene: 7. CDR3 in amino acids: CAISASGTANTEAFF. The sequenced part of the CDR3 DNA is TGTGCCATCAGTGCGTCCGGGACAGCTAACACTGAA.

About this clone itself: The read stops 3 residues short of the end of the CDR3; the missing end is completed from the germline J gene. The genes are TRBV2 and TRBJ2-5; D tentatively reads TRBD1 or TRBD2 (6 bases each). CDR1 and CDR2 (germline): SNHLY, FYNNEI. This CDR3 has 14 amino acids. V shed 4 bases and J shed 5 bases, with 14 bases lying between them. This CDR3 reads CASSGGTGRETQYF. The sequenced CDR3 bases are TGTGCCAGCAGTGGGGGCACAGGGAGGGAGACC.

The chain's CDR3 is CASSSGQKIYNSPLHF. CDR3 DNA, as far as it was read: TGCGCCAGCAGTTCGGGACAGAAAATCTATAATTCACCC. This chain joins TRBV5-1 and TRBJ1-6; 7 nucleotides agree with TRBD1. The sequence runs out 3 residues before the end of the CDR3; the remainder is reconstructed from the germline J gene. Germline CDR1 reads SGHRS; CDR2 reads YFSETQ. V shed 5 bases and J 3 bases; nucleotides not matched to a gene: 8. The CDR3 length is 16 residues.

Comments on this clone: The CDR3 goes on 3 residues after the read ends, and that part is filled in from the germline J gene. V gene TRBV11-2 combines with J gene TRBJ1-1; D unresolved. The CDR3 spans 15 residues. Germline CDR1 reads SGHAT; CDR2 reads FQNNGV. Trimming stripped 0 bases from V and 1 base from J, with 9 bases between. CDR3 residues: CASSLDPEGNTEAFF. The CDR3 DNA, read in part, is TGTGCCAGCAGCTTAGATCCGGAGGGGAACACTGAA.

Regarding this clone: The CDR3 extends 3 residues past the end of the read, so its final part is completed from the germline J gene. The V and J genes are TRBV7-8 and TRBJ1-5; no definite D call. CDR1 and CDR2 (germline): SGHVS, FQNEAQ. The CDR3 length is 14 residues. With 1 base removed from V and 7 bases from J, the gap between germline ends came to 11 bases. CDR3 DNA, as far as it was read: TGTGCCAGCAGCTTAGTCGAGGGTATGCAGCCC. Its protein product is CASSLVEGMQP. The entire CDR3 is CASSLVEGMQPQHF.

With respect to this clone: The missing CDR3 end, 3 residues past where the read stops, is filled in from the germline J gene. The chain uses TRBV20-1 and TRBJ1-5; TRBD1 might be the D (6 bases). The V gene lost 6 bases and the J gene lost 6 bases, with 6 bases spanning the gap. Germline V gene sequence: CDR1 DFQATT, CDR2 SNEGSKA (reference sequence). The CDR3 consists of 10 residues. The CDR3 DNA, read in part, is TGCAGTGCAGGGGGTCAGCCC. This encodes CSAGGQP. The full CDR3 protein reads CSAGGQPQHF.

With respect to this clone: The read stops 3 residues short of the end of the CDR3; the missing end is completed from the germline J gene. This chain joins TRBV20-1 and TRBJ2-4, with D unresolved. Germline V CDR1 and CDR2: DFQATT, SNEGSKA (reference sequence). The CDR3 totals 14 residues. Between the trimmed V and J ends, which lost 6 bases and 1 base, there was a span of 13 bases. The sequenced part of the CDR3 DNA is TGCAGTGCCCTTGGCATCAAGGCCAAAAACATT. It translates to CSALGIKAKNI. The CDR3 in full is CSALGIKAKNIQYF.

The CDR3 DNA, read in part, is TGTGCCAGCAGTGAGGGGGGAGAAGCCAAAAACATT. This codes for CASSEGGEAKNI. The entire CDR3 reads CASSEGGEAKNIQYF. This chain uses TRBV6-1 with TRBJ2-4, with D possibly TRBD2 on 6 matching bases. Read data end 3 residues before the CDR3 end; the end is taken from the germline J gene. CDR3 length: 15 amino acids. Trimming cost V 3 bases and J 0 bases, with 9 bases left between them. From germline, CDR1 is MNHNS and CDR2 SASEGT.

On this clone: With the read ending 3 residues before the CDR3 end, the germline J gene is used to fill in that end. The rearrangement uses TRBV6-1 and TRBJ2-2; D could derive from TRBD1 or TRBD2 (5 bases each). Germline V gene data show CDR1 as MNHNS and CDR2 as SASEGT. This CDR3 contains 15 residues. The CDR3 bases that were read are TGTGCCAGCAGTGAAGCGCAGGGTTTGAGGGAAAAG. Its protein is CASSEAQGLREK. The complete CDR3 reads CASSEAQGLREKLFF.

On this clone itself: The read is 3 residues too short to cover the CDR3 end, so that end is filled in from the germline J gene. The genes are TRBV18 and TRBJ1-1; 12 positions agree with TRBD1. Germline V CDR1 and CDR2: KGHSH, LQKENI. This CDR3 comprises 16 residues. CDR3 DNA, as far as it was read: TGTGCCAGCTCACCCCGCGGGACAGGGGGCGAAGTAGAA. Protein: CASSPRGTGGEVE. The whole CDR3 protein reads CASSPRGTGGEVEAFF. Full variable domain (remainder filled in from reference TRBV18 and TRBJ1-1): NAGVMQNPRHLVRRRGQEARLRCSPMKGHSHVYWYRQLPEEGLKFMVYLQKENIIDESGMPKERFSAEFPKEGPSILRIQQVVRGDSAAYFCASSPRGTGGEVEAFFGQGTRLTVV.

For this clone: Distinct nucleotide sequences in the sample also encode this CDR3. The CDR3 spells CASGSRVSSGNTIYF. CDR3 DNA (partial): TGTGCCAGCGGAAGCCGGGTCAGCTCTGGAAACACC. J is TRBJ1-3 and V is TRBV2, with no clear D. The CDR3 end falls 3 residues outside the read, so it is completed with the germline J gene. The length of the CDR3 is 15 residues. The V gene's germline CDR1 is SNHLY and CDR2 FYNNEI. V lost 8 bases, J lost 0 bases, and 14 bases lay in between. Full variable domain (rest looked up from reference TRBV2 and TRBJ1-3): EPEVTQTPSHQVTQMGQEVILRCVPISNHLYFYWYRQILGQKVEFLVSFYNNEISEKSEIFDDQFSVERPDGSNFTLKIRSTKLEDSAMYFCASGSRVSSGNTIYFGEGSWLTVV.